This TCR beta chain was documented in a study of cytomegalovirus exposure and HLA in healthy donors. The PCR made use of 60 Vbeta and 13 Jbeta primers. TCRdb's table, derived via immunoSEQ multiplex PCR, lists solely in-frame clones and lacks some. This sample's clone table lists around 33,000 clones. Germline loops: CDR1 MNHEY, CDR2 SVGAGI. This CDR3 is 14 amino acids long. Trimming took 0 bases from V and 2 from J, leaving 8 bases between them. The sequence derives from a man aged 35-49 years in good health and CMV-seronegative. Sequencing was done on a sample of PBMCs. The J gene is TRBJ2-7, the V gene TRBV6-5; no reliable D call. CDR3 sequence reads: CASSYSPRAYEQYF. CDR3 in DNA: TGTGCCAGCAGTTACTCGCCGCGCGCCTACGAGCAGTACTTC.